These 8 T cell receptor beta chains came from one sample sequenced in a study of T cell repertoires and HLA-DP antigens. Profiled with immunoSEQ multiplex PCR; TCRdb holds only in-frame clones, not every one. The sample lists over 100,000 clones, 80% to 95% seen once, with roughly 0.3% in the top ten. These receptors' targets are unknown. What was sequenced was CD4+ T cells from PBMCs. These receptors were collected from a woman between 18 and 30 years old in good health and CMV-seronegative.

This clone was counted once. The chain joins TRBV28 to TRBJ2-7, with a possible D match to TRBD1 (7 bases). The CDR3 runs 15 residues. In germline, CDR1 is MDHEN, CDR2 SYDVKM. V was trimmed by 0 bases and J by 3 bases, leaving 12 bases between them. The CDR3 sequence is CASSLWAGGIYEQYF. CDR3 nucleotides: TGTGCCAGCAGTTTATGGGCAGGGGGGATCTACGAGCAGTACTTC. Full variable domain (missing parts from reference TRBV28 and TRBJ2-7): DVKVTQSSRYLVKRTGEKVFLECVQDMDHENMFWYRQDPGLGLRLIYFSYDVKMKEKGDIPEGYSVSREKKERFSLILESASTNQTSMYLCASSLWAGGIYEQYFGPGTRLTVT.

V gene TRBV4-1 combines with J gene TRBJ2-2; 7 bases align to TRBD1. The trim removed 1 base at V and 3 bases at J, leaving 2 bases unmatched. Germline CDR1 MGHRA, CDR2 YSYEKL. This CDR3 region has 15 residues. The CDR3 loop is CASSQGDRDTGELFF. The CDR3 region has the DNA TGCGCCAGCAGCCAAGGAGACAGGGACACCGGGGAGCTGTTTTTT.

The chain is built from TRBV29-1 and TRBJ2-1; 9 bases map to TRBD2. CDR1 is SQVTM and CDR2 is ANQGSEA in the germline V gene. CDR3 length equals 14 residues. V was pared by 7 bases and J by 8 bases, with 12 bases of the junction left unmatched. CDR3 sequence: CSAPGSGGWDEQFF. As DNA, the CDR3 is TGCAGCGCTCCTGGGAGCGGGGGGTGGGATGAGCAGTTCTTC.

The J gene is TRBJ2-5, the V gene TRBV29-1, with 12 bases that match TRBD2. CDR3 size: 14 residues. Germline CDR1 is SQVTM and CDR2 is ANQGSEA. Losses at the gene ends were 0 bases for V and 4 bases for J; bases not matched to a gene: 0. The CDR3: CSVEEGLAGETQYF. CDR3 bases: TGCAGCGTTGAAGAGGGACTAGCGGGAGAGACCCAGTACTTC.

The gene calls are TRBV28 and TRBJ1-2; TRBD1 is a possible D gene (6 bases). Germline V gene data show CDR1 as MDHEN and CDR2 as SYDVKM. The CDR3 sequence is 14 residues long. The V gene lost 3 bases and the J gene lost 8 bases, with 16 bases spanning the gap. The CDR3 nucleotides read TGTGCCAGCAGTTTTTTCCCACAGGGTGGCGGCTACACCTTC. Its protein product is CASSFFPQGGGYTF.

V is TRBV28 and J is TRBJ2-5, with 10 bases aligning to TRBD2. The CDR3 is 16 amino acids. J gave up 1 base and V 5 bases, and 7 bases lay outside the gene matches. In germline, CDR1 is MDHEN, CDR2 SYDVKM. The CDR3, as DNA: TGTGCCAGCAGTCCCAGCGGGGGGGCTGTCCAAGAGACCCAGTACTTC. Amino acids: CASSPSGGAVQETQYF.

The rearrangement joins TRBV9 to TRBJ1-2; D not resolved. V dropped 4 bases and J dropped 0 bases, with 19 bases sitting between them. This CDR3 has 17 residues. Germline V gene lookup returns CDR1 SGDLS and CDR2 YYNGEE. The CDR3 DNA sequence: TGTGCCAGCAGCCCATATGTGTTGGGGAGGGCTAACTATGGCTACACCTTC. Residues: CASSPYVLGRANYGYTF.

J is TRBJ1-4 and V is TRBV18, with D perhaps TRBD1 (5 bases). CDR3 size: 13 residues. Per the germline V gene, CDR1 is KGHSH and CDR2 is LQKENI. V was shortened by 6 bases and J by 8 bases, with 13 bases between the two germline ends. CDR3 residues: CASSPGTEEKLFF. The DNA for the CDR3 is TGTGCCAGCTCGCCGGGGACCGAAGAAAAACTGTTTTTT.